This T cell receptor beta chain was identified during a study of OX40 agonist ivuxolimab in advanced cancers. Background on the whole study: The costimulatory receptor OX40 (CD134) was targeted by ivuxolimab, a fully human IgG2 agonistic monoclonal antibody. The paper covers the monotherapy dose-escalation part of the phase I ivuxolimab trial, which included N = 52 patients. Intravenous ivuxolimab was administered to patients every 2 weeks at six dose levels: 0.01, 0.1, 0.3, 1.5, 3 and 10 mg/kg. The dose-escalation cohort was about 83% male with a mean age of about 60 years, ranging from roughly 20 to 80. The purpose of peripheral TCRbeta sequencing was to test whether ivuxolimab changed TCR sequence diversity and led to clonal T-cell expansion. Partial responses were achieved by three dose-escalation patients, of whom one had hepatocellular carcinoma and two had cutaneous melanoma. Patients were allowed to have had prior anti-PD-1, anti-PD-L1 or anti-CTLA-4 therapy, and more than 30% of the dose-escalation patients had previously received checkpoint inhibitors. Of the 52 patients in dose escalation, around 20 had hepatocellular carcinoma, approximately 15 had melanoma, 9 had renal cell carcinoma and 9 had head and neck cancer. General study outcomes and caveats: After ivuxolimab, more expanded clones were found on average in CD8+ T cells than in CD4+ T cells. Low levels of normalized T-cell clonal expansion were also seen in some patients who did not respond. Which antigens the clonally expanded peripheral T cells were specific for was not determined. At doses of 0.1 to 3.0 mg/kg, clonal expansion of both CD4+ and CD8+ T cells in blood was seen between baseline and week 6. In partial responders in the 0.1-3.0 mg/kg groups, normalized peripheral clonal expansion was found to be among the lowest, especially among CD8+ T cells.

For sequencing of the TCRbeta CDR3 region, genomic DNA was extracted from the sorted cells. The immunoSEQ Assay was used for sequencing of TCRbeta CDR3 regions. Drawn from immuneACCESS, this table holds only the in-frame rearrangements with V and J called that TCRdb kept. Clones are partly lost; checked studies trace under half to an unresolved V gene and leave the rest unexplained. This sample lists tens of thousands of clones; around 89% were detected once. The ten biggest clones cover 9% to 10% of the sample. The CDR1 and CDR2 encoded by the germline V gene are MRHNA and SNTAGT. The CDR3 runs 14 residues from the cysteine to the phenylalanine. The DNA shown is the 42-base CDR3, in frame from base 1. Trimmed from V: 7 bases; trimmed from J: 10 bases; junction bases lacking a gene match: 7. The trial excluded patients who had a history of autoimmune disease or who were on systemic immunosuppression. In every dose cohort, peripheral blood was drawn for TCR sequencing at baseline, cycle 4 day 1, and cycle 7 day 1. Samples were obtained from an open-label, multicenter, first-in-human phase I dose-escalation trial of ivuxolimab. Adults with locally advanced or metastatic melanoma, renal cell, hepatocellular, or head and neck squamous cell carcinoma were enrolled in the trial. Before TCR sequencing, CD4+ T cells and CD8+ T cells were sorted from peripheral blood as separate populations.

As for this clone: What this receptor recognizes is not known. Base-call qualities are not available, and no considerably larger clone is one nucleotide away.

Recombination joined TRBV6-4 with TRBJ1-6; 10 of the junction bases match TRBD1. The receptor's source is an adult with an advanced solid tumor such as melanoma, head and neck, liver or kidney cancer. Sequenced material: CD4+ or CD8+ T cells sorted from blood, taken in a trial of the OX40 agonist ivuxolimab. The CDR3 protein sequence reads: CASICGTGDSPLHF. The DNA sequence follows: TGTGCCAGCATCTGTGGGACAGGGGACTCACCCCTCCACTTT.